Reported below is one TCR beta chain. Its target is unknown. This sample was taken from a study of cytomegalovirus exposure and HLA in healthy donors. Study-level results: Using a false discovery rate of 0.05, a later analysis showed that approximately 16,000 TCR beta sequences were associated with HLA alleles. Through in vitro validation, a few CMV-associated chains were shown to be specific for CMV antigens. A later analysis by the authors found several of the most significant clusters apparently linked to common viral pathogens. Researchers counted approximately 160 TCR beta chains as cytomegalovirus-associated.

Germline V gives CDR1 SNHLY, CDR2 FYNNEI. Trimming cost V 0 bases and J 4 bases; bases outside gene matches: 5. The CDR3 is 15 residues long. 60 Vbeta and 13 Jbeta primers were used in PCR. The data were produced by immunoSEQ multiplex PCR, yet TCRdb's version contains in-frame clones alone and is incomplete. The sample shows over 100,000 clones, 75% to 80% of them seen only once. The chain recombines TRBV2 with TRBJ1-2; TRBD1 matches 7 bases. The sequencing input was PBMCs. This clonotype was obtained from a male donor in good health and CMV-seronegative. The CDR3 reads CASSEAQGTFYGYTF. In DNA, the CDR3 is TGTGCCAGCAGTGAAGCACAGGGGACCTTCTATGGCTACACCTTC.